A selection of T cell receptor beta chains follows, all from one sample in a study of blood T cell repertoires in COVID-19. TCRdb keeps only in-frame clones here, not all; method: immunoSEQ multiplex PCR. The data show about 150,000 clones, roughly 86% seen once. The sequencing input was peripheral blood. Receptors were obtained from a human donor with acute or convalescent COVID-19. The donor label of this sample is uncertain. CDR3s include the opening cysteine and the closing phenylalanine or tryptophan. D genes are given only for firm matches. Size values are once, few and many counts, or a class for expanded clones, and some rows have none.

TRBD1 | once | TRBJ1-2 | TRBV10-3 | CAISESTGHYGYTF | TGTGCCATCAGTGAGTCGACAGGGCACTATGGCTACACCTTC
- | - | TRBJ2-2 | TRBV7-8 | CASSRSNTQRTGELFF | TGTGCCAGCAGCCGCTCAAATACGCAGCGTACCGGGGAGCTGTTTTTT
TRBD1 | - | TRBJ1-5 | TRBV7-9 | CASGQGASQPQHF | TGTGCCAGCGGACAGGGGGCAAGTCAGCCCCAGCATTTT
TRBD1 | - | TRBJ1-2 | TRBV5-1 | CASSLGQGAKGYTF | TGCGCCAGCAGCTTGGGACAGGGGGCTAAAGGCTACACCTTC
TRBD2 | - | TRBJ2-3 | TRBV15 | CATSRSLAGGRGDTQYF | TGTGCCACCAGCAGATCCTTAGCGGGGGGCAGGGGAGATACGCAGTATTTT
- | - | TRBJ1-2 | TRBV30 | CAWSRDRDKGGYTF | TGTGCCTGGAGCCGTGACCGGGATAAAGGTGGCTACACCTTC
TRBD1 | - | TRBJ1-1 | TRBV5-1 | CASSEGQGTEAFF | TGCGCCAGCAGCGAGGGACAGGGCACTGAAGCTTTCTTT
TRBD2 | - | TRBJ2-3 | TRBV10-3 | CAISGTPSGGHTDTQYF | TGTGCCATCAGTGGGACCCCTAGCGGGGGACACACAGATACGCAGTATTTT
TRBD1 | - | TRBJ2-1 | TRBV30 | CARSRGTGVNNEQFF | TGTGCCCGGAGTAGAGGGACAGGGGTCAACAATGAGCAGTTCTTC
- | - | TRBJ1-1 | TRBV6-5 | CASSLRRPISGEAFF | TGTGCCAGCAGTCTCCGGCGTCCCATAAGCGGTGAAGCTTTCTTT
TRBD1 | - | TRBJ1-2 | TRBV6-5 | CASSGDRPYGYTF | TGTGCCAGCAGCGGGGACAGACCCTATGGCTACACCTTC